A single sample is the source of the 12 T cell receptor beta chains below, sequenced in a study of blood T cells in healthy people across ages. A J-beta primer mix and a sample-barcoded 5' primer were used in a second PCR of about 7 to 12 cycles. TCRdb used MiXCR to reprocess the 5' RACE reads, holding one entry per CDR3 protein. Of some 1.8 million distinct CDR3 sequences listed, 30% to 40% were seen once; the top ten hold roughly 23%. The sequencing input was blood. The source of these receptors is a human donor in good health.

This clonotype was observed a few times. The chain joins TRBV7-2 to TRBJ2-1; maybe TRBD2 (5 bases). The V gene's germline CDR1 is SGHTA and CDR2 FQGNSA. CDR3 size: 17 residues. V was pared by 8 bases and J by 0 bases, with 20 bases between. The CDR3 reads CASSKRVGSASYNEQFF. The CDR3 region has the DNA TGTGCCAGCTCAAAGAGGGTAGGTTCCGCCTCCTACAATGAGCAGTTCTTC.

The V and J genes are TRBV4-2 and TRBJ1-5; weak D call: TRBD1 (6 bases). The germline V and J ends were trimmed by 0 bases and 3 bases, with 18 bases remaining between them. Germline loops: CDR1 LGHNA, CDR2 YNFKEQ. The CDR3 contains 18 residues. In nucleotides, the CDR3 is TGTGCCAGCAGCCAAGACGGTGGAGGGACATTGATCAATCAGCCCCAGCATTTT. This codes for CASSQDGGGTLINQPQHF.

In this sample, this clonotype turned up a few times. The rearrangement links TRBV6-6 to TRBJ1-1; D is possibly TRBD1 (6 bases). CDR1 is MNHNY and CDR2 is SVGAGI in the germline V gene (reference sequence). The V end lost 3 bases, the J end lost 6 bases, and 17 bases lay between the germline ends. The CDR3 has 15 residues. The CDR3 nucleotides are TGTGCCAGCAGTTATGGGTCTAAGGGGGAGGCTGAAGCTTTCTTT. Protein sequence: CASSYGSKGEAEAFF.

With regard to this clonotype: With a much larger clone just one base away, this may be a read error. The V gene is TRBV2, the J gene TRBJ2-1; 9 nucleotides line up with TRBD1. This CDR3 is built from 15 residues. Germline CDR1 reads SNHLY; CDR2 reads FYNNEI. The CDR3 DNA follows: TGTGCCAGCAGCCCCCCGGACAGGGGCGACAATGGGCAGTTCTTC. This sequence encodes CASSPPDRGDNGQFF.

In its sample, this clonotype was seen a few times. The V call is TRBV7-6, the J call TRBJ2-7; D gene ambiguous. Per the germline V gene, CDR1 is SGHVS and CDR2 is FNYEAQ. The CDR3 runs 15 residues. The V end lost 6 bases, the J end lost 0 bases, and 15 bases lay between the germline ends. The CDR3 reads CASSQTALSSYEQYF. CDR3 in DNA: TGTGCCAGCAGTCAAACAGCTTTAAGCTCCTACGAGCAGTACTTC.

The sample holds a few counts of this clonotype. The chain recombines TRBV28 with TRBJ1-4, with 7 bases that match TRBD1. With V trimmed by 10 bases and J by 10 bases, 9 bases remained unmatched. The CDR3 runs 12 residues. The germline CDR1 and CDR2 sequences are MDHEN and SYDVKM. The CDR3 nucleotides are TGTGCCACTAGGACAGGATTAGGAAAACTGTTTTTT. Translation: CATRTGLGKLFF.

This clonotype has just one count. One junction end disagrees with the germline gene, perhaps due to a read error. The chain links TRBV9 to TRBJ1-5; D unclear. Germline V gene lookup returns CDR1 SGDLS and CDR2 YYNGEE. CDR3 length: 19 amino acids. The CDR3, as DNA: TGTGCCAGCAGCGGACGCTCTCCGGGCCATCCAAAACGCAATCAGCCCCGGCATTTT. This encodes CASSGRSPGHPKRNQPRHF. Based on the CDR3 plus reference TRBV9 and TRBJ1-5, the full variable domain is DSGVTQTPKHLITATGQRVTLRCSPRSGDLSVYWYQQSLDQGLQFLIQYYNGEERAKGNILERFSAQQFPDLHSELNLSSLELGDSALYFCASSGRSPGHPKRNQPRHFGDGTRLSIL.

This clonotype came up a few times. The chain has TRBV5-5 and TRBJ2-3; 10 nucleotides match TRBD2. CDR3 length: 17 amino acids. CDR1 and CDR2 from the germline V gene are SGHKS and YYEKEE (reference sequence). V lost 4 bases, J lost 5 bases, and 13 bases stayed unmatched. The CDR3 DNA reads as TGTGCCAGCAGCCCGATAGCGGGGGGCCCAAAAAGAGATACGCAGTATTTT. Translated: CASSPIAGGPKRDTQYF.

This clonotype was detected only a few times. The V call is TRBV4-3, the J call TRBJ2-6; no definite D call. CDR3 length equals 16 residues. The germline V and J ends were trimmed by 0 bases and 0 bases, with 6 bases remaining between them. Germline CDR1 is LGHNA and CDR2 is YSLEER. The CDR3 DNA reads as TGCGCCAGCAGCCAAGAAACCTACTCTGGGGCCAACGTCCTGACTTTC. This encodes CASSQETYSGANVLTF.

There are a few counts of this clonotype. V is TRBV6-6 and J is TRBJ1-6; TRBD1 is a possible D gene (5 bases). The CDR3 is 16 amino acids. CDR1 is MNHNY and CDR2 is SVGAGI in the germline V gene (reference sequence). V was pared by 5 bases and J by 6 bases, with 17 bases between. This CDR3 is CASSRRDVGFNSPLHF. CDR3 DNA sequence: TGTGCCAGCAGTCGACGGGACGTCGGTTTTAATTCACCCCTCCACTTT.

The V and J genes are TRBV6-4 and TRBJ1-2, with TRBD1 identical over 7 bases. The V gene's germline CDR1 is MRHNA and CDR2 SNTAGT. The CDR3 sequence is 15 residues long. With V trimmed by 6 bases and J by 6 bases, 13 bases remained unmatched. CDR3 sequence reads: CASSSQGDGRDGYTF. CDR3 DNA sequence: TGTGCCAGCAGCTCTCAGGGGGACGGAAGGGATGGCTACACCTTC.

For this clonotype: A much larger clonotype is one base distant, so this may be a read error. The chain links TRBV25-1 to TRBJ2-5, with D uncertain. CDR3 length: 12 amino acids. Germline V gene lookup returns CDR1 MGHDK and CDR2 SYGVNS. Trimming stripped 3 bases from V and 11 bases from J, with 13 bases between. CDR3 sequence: CASSDFGVEQYF. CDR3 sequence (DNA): TGTGCCAGCAGTGATTTTGGGGTTGAGCAGTACTTC.